These T cell receptor beta chains were read from a single sample in a study of shared clonotypes between healthy human individuals. Data came from immunoSEQ multiplex PCR; TCRdb stores just in-frame clones and leaves some out. The table has roughly 1.5 million clones, 95% to 99% seen once; the top ten hold about 0.4%. Sequencing was performed on naive CD4+ T cells sorted from blood. The receptor set was obtained from a man younger than 40 in good health. Both conserved end residues are part of each CDR3. The D gene is left open where the match is weak. Clone size, where shown, is once, few, many, or a class for clones that have expanded.

length,J,V,D,size,DNA,CDR3
23,TRBJ2-2,TRBV4-2,TRBD2,NA,TGTGCCAGCAGCCCATCTCGATCGACGGCGTGGACTAGCGGGAGTCTGGGCACCGGGGAGCTGTTTTTT,CASSPSRSTAWTSGSLGTGELFF
14,TRBJ2-7,TRBV27,NA,once,TGTGCCAGCAGTGCGGCGGGAAATCAATACGAGCAGTACTTC,CASSAAGNQYEQYF
14,TRBJ2-7,TRBV6-1,TRBD2,NA,TGTGCCAGCAGGGGACTAGCGGGAGGGGCCGAGCAGTACTTC,CASRGLAGGAEQYF
15,TRBJ1-1,TRBV9,NA,NA,TGTGCCAGCAGCGTAGGTTTGCAGGGTGGCACTGAAGCTTTCTTT,CASSVGLQGGTEAFF
16,TRBJ2-1,TRBV11-2,TRBD2,NA,TGTGCCAGCAGCCTTCGAGCGGGGTCCTCCTACAATGAGCAGTTCTTC,CASSLRAGSSYNEQFF
13,TRBJ2-5,TRBV15,NA,NA,TGTGCCACCACACCGACAGGCCAAGAGACCCAGTACTTC,CATTPTGQETQYF
14,TRBJ2-5,TRBV7-2,TRBD1,NA,TGTGCCAGCAGCCCCTGGTGGACAGGGGAGGCCCAGTACTTC,CASSPWWTGEAQYF
15,TRBJ1-3,TRBV11-2,NA,once,TGTGCCAGCAGTCCATACCAACCCTCTGGAAACACCATATATTTT,CASSPYQPSGNTIYF
15,TRBJ2-7,TRBV11-2,NA,NA,TGTGCCAGCAGCTTAGATCCTTACAGCTCCTACGAGCAGTACTTC,CASSLDPYSSYEQYF
15,TRBJ2-4,TRBV19,NA,NA,TGTGCCAGTAGTATCCTCGACAGAGCCAAAAACATTCAGTACTTC,CASSILDRAKNIQYF
11,TRBJ2-5,TRBV10-1,NA,NA,TGCGCCAGCAGTGTTGGAGAGACCCAGTACTTC,CASSVGETQYF
15,TRBJ2-2,TRBV6-5,NA,NA,TGTGCCAGCAACGGTCAGACAGACAACACCGGGGAGCTGTTTTTT,CASNGQTDNTGELFF
15,TRBJ2-7,TRBV19,NA,NA,TGTGCCAGTAGTATAGAGGCGGCCCGGTACAACGAGCAGTACTTC,CASSIEAARYNEQYF
19,TRBJ2-7,TRBV27,NA,NA,TGTGCCAGCAGTTTCCACACTCCCAACCGGGGCTCGACCTACTACGAGCAGTACTTC,CASSFHTPNRGSTYYEQYF
14,TRBJ2-7,TRBV5-1,NA,NA,TGCGCCAGCAGCATTCCTACAGGGTCCCACGAGCAGTACTTC,CASSIPTGSHEQYF
14,TRBJ1-1,TRBV5-4,NA,NA,TGTGCCAGCAGCCTCCTAGCCCCGGCCGCCGAAGCTTTCTTT,CASSLLAPAAEAFF
14,TRBJ2-3,TRBV9,NA,NA,TGTGCCAGCAGCCCCCGGACACGCACAGATACGCAGTATTTT,CASSPRTRTDTQYF
22,TRBJ2-7,TRBV5-1,TRBD2,NA,TGCGCCAGCAGCTTGCCGTCTCGGGTTCCCTCACTCGGGACTAGCGGAGCCTACGAGCAGTACTTC,CASSLPSRVPSLGTSGAYEQYF
13,TRBJ2-2,TRBV10-3,NA,once,TGTGCCATCAGTCCCGGGGGCACCGGGGAGCTGTTTTTT,CAISPGGTGELFF
13,TRBJ2-4,TRBV29-1,NA,NA,TGCAGCGTCTACGGTCTAGCCAAAAACATTCAGTACTTC,CSVYGLAKNIQYF
12,TRBJ1-3,TRBV7-8,NA,once,TGTGCCAGTTTCGACTCTGGAAACACCATATATTTT,CASFDSGNTIYF
15,TRBJ2-7,TRBV28,NA,NA,TGTGCCAGCAGTTCTAGGGGGGACCACACCTACGAGCAGTACTTC,CASSSRGDHTYEQYF
13,TRBJ1-2,TRBV15,NA,NA,TGTGCCACCAGCAGAGGCCATCTCTATGGCTACACCTTC,CATSRGHLYGYTF
15,TRBJ2-1,TRBV14,TRBD2,NA,TGTGCCAGCAGCCCCACTAGCGGGAAGACGTATGAGCAGTTCTTC,CASSPTSGKTYEQFF
15,TRBJ2-1,TRBV25-1,TRBD1,NA,TGTGCCAGCAGTGAATGGACAGGGCCTACAAATGAGCAGTTCTTC,CASSEWTGPTNEQFF
14,TRBJ2-5,TRBV2,NA,NA,TGTGCCAGCAGTGGGGGGACATACCAAGAGACCCAGTACTTC,CASSGGTYQETQYF
15,TRBJ2-1,TRBV4-3,NA,NA,TGCGCCAGCAGCCAAGAGACGGGGGGCCCGGATGAGCAGTTCTTC,CASSQETGGPDEQFF
13,TRBJ2-2,TRBV5-4,NA,NA,TGTGCCAGCAGCTTCCCCAACACCGGGGAGCTGTTTTTT,CASSFPNTGELFF
14,TRBJ1-3,TRBV2,NA,NA,TGTGCCAGCAGTGTTTACAGGGCTGGAAACACCATATATTTT,CASSVYRAGNTIYF
15,TRBJ2-1,TRBV5-1,TRBD2,NA,TGCGCCAGCAAGTGGGGACTAGCGGGAGAGAATGAGCAGTTCTTC,CASKWGLAGENEQFF
13,TRBJ2-1,TRBV7-2,NA,NA,TGTGTCTCAGGGACGTCACGACAGGATGAGCAGTTCTTC,CVSGTSRQDEQFF
19,TRBJ1-2,TRBV9,NA,NA,TGTGCCAGCAGCGTGGACCCGGCTTCCTCGGACGGACTGAACTATGGCTACACCTTC,CASSVDPASSDGLNYGYTF
16,TRBJ2-7,TRBV6-5,TRBD2,NA,TGTGCCAGCAGTTCGCTTCCGGGACTAGAATTCTCCGAGCAGTACTTC,CASSSLPGLEFSEQYF
13,TRBJ1-5,TRBV28,NA,NA,TGTGCCAGCAACTCGCCAGGTTTCCGGCCCCAGCATTTT,CASNSPGFRPQHF
15,TRBJ2-7,TRBV5-1,NA,NA,TGCGCCAGCAGCGGGGTCCAGGGGAAGACCTACGAGCAGTACTTC,CASSGVQGKTYEQYF
15,TRBJ2-7,TRBV5-1,NA,NA,TGCGCCAGCAGCCCCGGAGGGGGGCGCCCCTACGAGCAGTACTTC,CASSPGGGRPYEQYF
17,TRBJ2-1,TRBV27,NA,once,TGTGCCAGCAGTTTATTGAGTTGGGGCGGTCGCTACAATGAGCAGTTCTTC,CASSLLSWGGRYNEQFF
13,TRBJ2-1,TRBV7-2,NA,NA,TGTGCCAGCAGCTTAGGGAGAGACAATGAGCAGTTCTTC,CASSLGRDNEQFF
14,TRBJ2-7,TRBV2,NA,NA,TGTGCCAGCAGTGAAGGAGGCAGGACCTACGAGCAGTACTTC,CASSEGGRTYEQYF
12,TRBJ2-1,TRBV18,NA,NA,TGTGCCAGCTCAATACAGGGCAATGAGCAGTTCTTC,CASSIQGNEQFF
16,TRBJ1-5,TRBV19,NA,NA,TGTGCCAGTAGTATAGGGGCCTGGGTGGGCAATCAGCCCCAGCATTTT,CASSIGAWVGNQPQHF
18,TRBJ2-3,TRBV12-5,NA,NA,TGTGCTAGTGGTTTGGCGGGGGGTGACAGGGTGTTCACAGATACGCAGTATTTT,CASGLAGGDRVFTDTQYF
14,TRBJ2-7,TRBV5-4,TRBD1,NA,TGTGCCAGCAGCAAGGGACAGGGGCTTTACGAGCAGTACTTC,CASSKGQGLYEQYF
14,TRBJ2-7,TRBV6-5,NA,NA,TGTGCCAGCAGTTACTTAGACACCCAAGGGGAGCAGTACTTC,CASSYLDTQGEQYF
14,TRBJ1-4,TRBV5-5,NA,NA,TGTGCCAGCAGCTTGGTAGGGGCGAATGAAAAACTGTTTTTT,CASSLVGANEKLFF
17,TRBJ2-1,TRBV5-1,NA,NA,TGCGCCAGCAGCTTGGCCCCTGCAGGAGGCACAAGTAATGAGCAGTTCTTC,CASSLAPAGGTSNEQFF